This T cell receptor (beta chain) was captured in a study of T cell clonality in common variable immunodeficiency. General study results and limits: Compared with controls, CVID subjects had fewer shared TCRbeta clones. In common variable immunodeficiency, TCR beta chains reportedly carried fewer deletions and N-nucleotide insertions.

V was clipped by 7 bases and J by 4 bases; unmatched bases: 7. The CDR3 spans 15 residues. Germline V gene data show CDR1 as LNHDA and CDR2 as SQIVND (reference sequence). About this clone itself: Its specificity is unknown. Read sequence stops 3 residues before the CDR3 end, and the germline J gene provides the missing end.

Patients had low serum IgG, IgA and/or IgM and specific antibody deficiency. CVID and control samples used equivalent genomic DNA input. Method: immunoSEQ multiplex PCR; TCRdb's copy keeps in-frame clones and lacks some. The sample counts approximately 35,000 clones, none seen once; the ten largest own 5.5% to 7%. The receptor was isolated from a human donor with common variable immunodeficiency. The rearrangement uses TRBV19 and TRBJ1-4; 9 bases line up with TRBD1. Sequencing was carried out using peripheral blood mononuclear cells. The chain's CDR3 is CASKGTGRLNEKLFF. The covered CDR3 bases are TGTGCCAGTAAAGGGACAGGGCGGCTTAATGAAAAA.